These 16 T cell receptor beta chains originate from one sample sequenced in a study of OX40 agonist ivuxolimab in advanced cancers. TCRdb's copy holds only in-frame clones and misses some; the assay was immunoSEQ multiplex PCR. The table shows 55,000 to 80,000 clones, with 86% occurring only once. Sequences were derived from CD4+ or CD8+ T cells sorted from blood, sampled in a trial of the OX40 agonist ivuxolimab. These receptors all stem from an adult with an advanced solid tumor such as melanoma, head and neck, liver or kidney cancer.

The chain carries TRBV5-4 and TRBJ2-3; D call uncertain. This CDR3 spans 16 amino acids. V lost 4 bases and J lost 0, with 15 bases in between. Germline CDR1 SGHNT, CDR2 YYREEE (reference sequence). The CDR3 region has the DNA TGTGCCAGCAGCAATACAATTACGACTAGCACAGATACGCAGTATTTT. Its translation: CASSNTITTSTDTQYF.

The count of this clone is one. The sample contains more than one DNA sequence encoding this CDR3. The J gene is TRBJ2-5, the V gene TRBV30; D unclear. The CDR3 is made up of 12 amino acids. CDR1 and CDR2 (germline): GTSNPN, SVGIG (reference sequence). V lost 2 bases, J lost 7 bases, and 11 bases lay in between. This CDR3 reads CAWSTPLGTQYF. The CDR3 DNA reads as TGTGCCTGGAGTACCCCGCTAGGGACCCAGTACTTC.

V usage is TRBV7-9 and J usage is TRBJ1-4; no firm D call. The CDR3 has 15 residues. Trimming pared 4 bases from V and 8 bases from J, leaving 17 bases between. CDR1 and CDR2 from the germline V gene are SEHNR and FQNEAQ (reference sequence). CDR3 region: CASSSDLVIREKLFF. CDR3 nucleotides: TGTGCCAGCAGCTCAGACTTGGTTATTCGAGAAAAACTGTTTTTT.

The sample holds a few counts of this clone. The chain has TRBV28 and TRBJ1-2; tentatively, D is TRBD1 (5 bases). The CDR3 contains 12 residues. CDR1 and CDR2 from the germline V gene are MDHEN and SYDVKM. Trimming removed 3 bases at V and 7 bases at J, with 9 bases between. The CDR3 spells CASSFGTGGYTF. Written as DNA, the CDR3 is TGTGCCAGCAGTTTTGGGACGGGTGGCTACACCTTC.

V is TRBV28 and J is TRBJ1-5, with 12 bases identical to TRBD1. J gave up 0 bases and V 5 bases, and 2 bases lay outside the gene matches. Looked up from germline, CDR1 is MDHEN and CDR2 is SYDVKM. This CDR3 region has 16 residues. CDR3 sequence: CASSGTGGLSNQPQHF. The CDR3 DNA reads as TGTGCCAGCAGTGGGACAGGGGGCCTTAGCAATCAGCCCCAGCATTTT.

This chain connects TRBV30 to TRBJ1-6; 7 bases match TRBD1. V lost 1 base to trimming and J lost 9 bases; unmatched junction nucleotides: 6. CDR1 is GTSNPN and CDR2 is SVGIG in the germline V gene (reference sequence). The length of the CDR3 is 14 residues. The CDR3: CAWSAGQVVSPLHF. CDR3 bases: TGTGCCTGGAGTGCCGGACAGGTGGTTTCACCCCTCCACTTT.

V and J are TRBV6-5 and TRBJ2-7; a weak D match, TRBD1 (5 bases). The CDR3 sequence is 11 residues long. Germline CDR1 and CDR2: MNHEY and SVGAGI. The germline V and J ends were trimmed by 8 bases and 2 bases, with 7 bases remaining between them. Here the CDR3 reads CASGHAYEQYF. The CDR3 bases are TGTGCCAGCGGACATGCCTACGAGCAGTACTTC.

J is TRBJ2-7 and V is TRBV18, with no clear D. V was cut by 3 bases and J by 2 bases, with 11 bases left in between. The germline CDR1 and CDR2 sequences are KGHSH and LQKENI. CDR3 length: 14 amino acids. In DNA form, the CDR3 reads TGTGCCAGCTCACCGGTAGACGACACCTACGAGCAGTACTTC. It codes for CASSPVDDTYEQYF.

The V gene is TRBV4-1, the J gene TRBJ2-7; D perhaps matches TRBD1 (7 bases). CDR1 is MGHRA and CDR2 is YSYEKL in the germline V gene. V gave up 4 bases and J gave up 3 bases, with 16 bases separating them. The CDR3 sequence is 15 residues long. The CDR3: CASSPRLGQDYEQYF. In nucleotides, the CDR3 is TGCGCCAGCAGCCCGAGACTAGGACAGGACTACGAGCAGTACTTC.

J is TRBJ1-3 and V is TRBV25-1, with 8 bases lining up with TRBD1. The CDR3 contains 17 residues. The V and J ends lost 4 bases and 2 bases, in that order; junction bases with no gene match: 10. Germline loops: CDR1 MGHDK, CDR2 SYGVNS. Here the CDR3 DNA reads TGTGCCAGCAGTGGCTTCTTAACAGGGGGGCCTGGAAACACCATATATTTT. Protein sequence: CASSGFLTGGPGNTIYF.

V is TRBV4-2 and J is TRBJ2-7; D gene unclear. V lost 3 bases and J lost 0, with 15 bases in between. The CDR3 totals 16 residues. Germline-derived CDR1 and CDR2 are LGHNA and YNFKEQ. The CDR3 DNA is TGTGCCAGCAGCCACTGGAAAGGCAAGGTCTCCTACGAGCAGTACTTC. It translates to CASSHWKGKVSYEQYF.

This clone appeared once. The chain combines TRBV19 with TRBJ2-3; maybe TRBD2 (5 bases). This CDR3 has 16 amino acids. The V and J ends lost 4 bases and 0 bases respectively, with 14 bases between them. Per the germline V gene, CDR1 is LNHDA and CDR2 is SQIVND (reference sequence). Written as DNA, the CDR3 is TGTGCCAGTAGTAAAGGTAGCGACCCTAGCACAGATACGCAGTATTTT. Translating gives CASSKGSDPSTDTQYF.

This sequence joins TRBV9 and TRBJ2-5; no definite D call. This CDR3 has 17 residues. Trimming took 0 bases from V and 5 from J, leaving 20 bases between them. Germline assignment: CDR1 SGDLS and CDR2 YYNGEE. The CDR3 protein is CASSVESTPHLGETQYF. CDR3 sequence (DNA): TGTGCCAGCAGCGTAGAGTCTACACCCCATTTGGGGGAGACCCAGTACTTC.

J is TRBJ2-5 and V is TRBV5-4; 10 nucleotides match TRBD1. The CDR3 is 18 residues long. Germline V lookup: CDR1 SGHNT, CDR2 YYREEE (reference sequence). V dropped 2 bases and J dropped 2; count of bases not matched to a gene: 12. The CDR3 DNA follows: TGTGCCAGCAGCTTCCCCGGGACAGGGGTTACCTTTCAAGAGACCCAGTACTTC. Translating it yields CASSFPGTGVTFQETQYF.

Regarding this clone: The same CDR3 is also encoded by other DNA sequences in this sample. The V and J genes are TRBV2 and TRBJ1-1; unclear D gene. CDR3 size: 13 residues. In germline, CDR1 is SNHLY, CDR2 FYNNEI. Between the trimmed V and J ends, which lost 1 base and 7 bases, there was a span of 10 bases. CDR3 sequence (DNA): TGTGCCAGCAGTGAAGGCGCTGGGAATGAAGCTTTCTTT. Translated, it gives CASSEGAGNEAFF. The whole variable domain, remainder taken from reference TRBV2 and TRBJ1-1, is EPEVTQTPSHQVTQMGQEVILRCVPISNHLYFYWYRQILGQKVEFLVSFYNNEISEKSEIFDDQFSVERPDGSNFTLKIRSTKLEDSAMYFCASSEGAGNEAFFGQGTRLTVV.

The table lists this clone with a few counts. This chain links TRBV4-1 with TRBJ1-2, with 12 positions matching TRBD1. Trimming cost V 4 bases and J 4 bases; bases outside gene matches: 10. Germline-derived CDR1 and CDR2 are MGHRA and YSYEKL. The CDR3 loop spans 17 amino acids. CDR3 nucleotides: TGCGCCAGCAGCCCGGGGACAGGGGGCGGTTGGGGCTATGGCTACACCTTC. This translates into CASSPGTGGGWGYGYTF.